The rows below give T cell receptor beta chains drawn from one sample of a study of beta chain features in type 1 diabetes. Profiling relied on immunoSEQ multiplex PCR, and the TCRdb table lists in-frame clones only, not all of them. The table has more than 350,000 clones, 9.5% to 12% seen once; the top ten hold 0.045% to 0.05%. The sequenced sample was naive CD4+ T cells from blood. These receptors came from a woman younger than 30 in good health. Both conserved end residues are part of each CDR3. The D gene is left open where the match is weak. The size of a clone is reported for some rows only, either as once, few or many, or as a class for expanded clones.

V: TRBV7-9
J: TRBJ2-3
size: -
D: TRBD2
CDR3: CASSFERGGPTDTQYF
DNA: TGTGCCAGCAGCTTTGAGCGCGGGGGGCCCACAGATACGCAGTATTTT

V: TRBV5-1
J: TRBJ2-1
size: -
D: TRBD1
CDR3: CASSRMGQGNNEQFF
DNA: TGCGCCAGCAGCCGTATGGGACAGGGTAACAATGAGCAGTTCTTC

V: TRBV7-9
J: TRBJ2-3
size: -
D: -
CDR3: CASTLRSPASTDTQYF
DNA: TGTGCCAGCACCCTGCGGTCACCCGCTAGCACAGATACGCAGTATTTT

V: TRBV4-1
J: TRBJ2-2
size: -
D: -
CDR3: CASSRTGNTGELFF
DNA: TGCGCCAGCAGTCGGACGGGTAACACCGGGGAGCTGTTTTTT

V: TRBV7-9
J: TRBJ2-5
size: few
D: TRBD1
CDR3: CASSRPGQGFETQYF
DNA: TGTGCCAGCAGTAGGCCGGGACAGGGTTTTGAGACCCAGTACTTC

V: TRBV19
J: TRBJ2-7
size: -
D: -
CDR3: CASSSRDGAYEQYF
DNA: TGTGCCAGTAGTAGCCGGGACGGAGCCTACGAGCAGTACTTC

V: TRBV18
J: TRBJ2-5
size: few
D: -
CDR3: CASSPTEETQYF
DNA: TGTGCCAGCTCACCGACGGAAGAGACCCAGTACTTC

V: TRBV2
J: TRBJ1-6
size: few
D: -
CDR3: CASSERTETNSPLHF
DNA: TGTGCCAGCAGTGAAAGGACAGAGACGAATTCACCCCTCCACTTT

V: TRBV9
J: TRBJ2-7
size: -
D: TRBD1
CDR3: CASSVEAGGSYEQYF
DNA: TGTGCCAGCAGCGTAGAAGCAGGGGGCTCCTACGAGCAGTACTTC

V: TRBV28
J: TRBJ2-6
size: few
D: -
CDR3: CASRDTSGANVLTF
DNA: TGTGCCAGCAGGGATACCTCTGGGGCCAACGTCCTGACTTTC

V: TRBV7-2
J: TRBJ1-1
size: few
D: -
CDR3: CASSPARLQGMAFF
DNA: TGTGCCAGCAGCCCAGCCCGACTCCAGGGTATGGCTTTCTTT

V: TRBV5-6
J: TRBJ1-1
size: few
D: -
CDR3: CASSLFPGRTEAFF
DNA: TGTGCCAGCAGCTTGTTTCCAGGGAGGACTGAAGCTTTCTTT

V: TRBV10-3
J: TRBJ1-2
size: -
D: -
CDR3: CAISVGDGLLYGYTF
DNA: TGTGCCATCAGTGTAGGGGACGGATTGCTTTATGGCTACACCTTC

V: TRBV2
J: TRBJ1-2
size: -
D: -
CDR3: CASRRGALLDGYTF
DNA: TGTGCCAGCAGAAGGGGAGCTCTCCTGGATGGCTACACCTTC

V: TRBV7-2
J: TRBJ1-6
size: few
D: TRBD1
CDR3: CASSPRTGANSPLHF
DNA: TGTGCCAGCAGCCCGCGGACAGGAGCGAATTCACCCCTCCACTTT

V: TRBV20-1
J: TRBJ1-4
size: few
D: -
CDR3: CSAKDEKLFF
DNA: TGCAGTGCTAAGGATGAAAAACTGTTTTTT

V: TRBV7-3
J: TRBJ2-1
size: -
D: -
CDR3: CASSTDPGGYNEQFF
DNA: TGTGCCAGCAGCACGGACCCAGGGGGGTACAATGAGCAGTTCTTC

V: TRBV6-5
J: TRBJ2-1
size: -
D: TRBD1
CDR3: CASSPDRGRNNEQFF
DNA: TGTGCCAGCAGCCCTGACAGGGGGCGAAACAATGAGCAGTTCTTC

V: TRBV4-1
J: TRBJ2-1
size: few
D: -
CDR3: CASSQDPPEQFF
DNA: TGCGCCAGCAGCCAAGATCCACCCGAGCAGTTCTTC

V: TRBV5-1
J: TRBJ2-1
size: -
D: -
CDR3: CASSLVQFNEQFF
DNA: TGCGCCAGCAGCTTGGTTCAGTTCAATGAGCAGTTCTTC

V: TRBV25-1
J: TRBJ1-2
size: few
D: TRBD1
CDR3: CASSEAGTASLGEGYTF
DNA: TGTGCCAGCAGTGAAGCCGGGACAGCCAGCCTCGGGGAAGGCTACACCTTC

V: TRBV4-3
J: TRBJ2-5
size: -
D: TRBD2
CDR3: CASSQALAVQETQYF
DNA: TGCGCCAGCAGCCAAGCACTAGCGGTCCAAGAGACCCAGTACTTC

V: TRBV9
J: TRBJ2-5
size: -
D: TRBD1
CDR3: CASSRQGNGETQYF
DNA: TGTGCCAGCAGCCGACAGGGGAACGGGGAGACCCAGTACTTC

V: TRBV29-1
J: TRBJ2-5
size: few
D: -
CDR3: CSVGDQQETQYF
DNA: TGCAGCGTTGGGGACCAACAAGAGACCCAGTACTTC

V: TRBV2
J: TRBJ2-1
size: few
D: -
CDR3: CASSQRTEGYNEQFF
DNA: TGTGCCAGCAGCCAGAGGACGGAGGGATACAATGAGCAGTTCTTC

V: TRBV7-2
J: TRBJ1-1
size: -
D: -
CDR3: CASSARRANEAFF
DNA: TGTGCCAGCAGCGCTCGACGCGCGAACGAGGCTTTCTTT

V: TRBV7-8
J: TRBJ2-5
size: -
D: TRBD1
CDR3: CASRPVRTGEETQYF
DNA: TGTGCCAGCAGGCCAGTTAGGACAGGGGAGGAGACCCAGTACTTC

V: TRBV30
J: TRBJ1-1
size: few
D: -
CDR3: CAWSKAGAEAFF
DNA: TGTGCCTGGAGTAAGGCAGGGGCTGAAGCTTTCTTT

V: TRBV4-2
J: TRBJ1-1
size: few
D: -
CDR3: CASTLTEGNTEAFF
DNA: TGTGCCAGCACCCTCACGGAGGGGAACACTGAAGCTTTCTTT

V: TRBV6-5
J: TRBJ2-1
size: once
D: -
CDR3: CASSYRRGRGNEQFF
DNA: TGTGCCAGCAGTTACCGCAGGGGCCGAGGCAATGAGCAGTTCTTC

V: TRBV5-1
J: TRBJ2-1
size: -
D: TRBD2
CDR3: CASSRTSGSNEQFF
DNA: TGCGCCAGCAGCCGGACTAGCGGAAGTAATGAGCAGTTCTTC

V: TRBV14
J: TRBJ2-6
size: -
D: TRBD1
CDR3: CASSQRTGKIAGANVLTF
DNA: TGTGCCAGCAGCCAAAGGACAGGGAAAATCGCTGGGGCCAACGTCCTGACTTTC

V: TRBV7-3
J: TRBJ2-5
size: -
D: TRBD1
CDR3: CASSLTRTGSETQYF
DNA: TGTGCCAGCAGCTTAACCCGGACAGGGAGCGAGACCCAGTACTTC

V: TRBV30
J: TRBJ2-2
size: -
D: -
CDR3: CAGERGGELFF
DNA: TGTGCCGGGGAGCGAGGCGGGGAGCTGTTTTTT

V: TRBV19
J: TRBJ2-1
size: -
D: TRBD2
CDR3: CASSTSGISYNEQFF
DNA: TGTGCCAGTAGTACTAGCGGGATCTCTTACAATGAGCAGTTCTTC

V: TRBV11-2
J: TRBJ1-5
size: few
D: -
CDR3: CASSLGRNDQPQHF
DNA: TGTGCCAGCAGCTTGGGACGGAACGATCAGCCCCAGCATTTT

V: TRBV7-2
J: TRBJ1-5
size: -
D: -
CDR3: CASSLPGGSQHF
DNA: TGTGCCAGCAGCTTACCAGGTGGGTCCCAGCATTTT

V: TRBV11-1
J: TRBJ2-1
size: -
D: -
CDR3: CASSSDRSSYNEQFF
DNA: TGTGCCAGCAGCTCCGACCGAAGCTCCTACAATGAGCAGTTCTTC

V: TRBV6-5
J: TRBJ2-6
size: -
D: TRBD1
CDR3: CASRTGSGANVLTF
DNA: TGTGCCAGCAGGACAGGGTCCGGGGCCAACGTCCTGACTTTC

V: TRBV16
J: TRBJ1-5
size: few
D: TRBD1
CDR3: CASSRRGQGSQPQHF
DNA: TGTGCCAGCAGCCGTCGGGGACAGGGAAGTCAGCCCCAGCATTTT

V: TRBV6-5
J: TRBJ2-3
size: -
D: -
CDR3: CASSSGSTDTQYF
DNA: TGTGCCAGCAGTTCAGGTTCGACAGATACGCAGTATTTT

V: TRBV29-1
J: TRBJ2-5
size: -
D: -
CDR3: CSTRLGAGGEGTQYF
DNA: TGCAGCACCCGGCTCGGGGCAGGGGGGGAAGGGACCCAGTACTTC

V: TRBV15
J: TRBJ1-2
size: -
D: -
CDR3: CATGPVVGQRNGYTF
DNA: TGTGCCACCGGCCCTGTTGTCGGTCAGCGAAATGGCTACACCTTC

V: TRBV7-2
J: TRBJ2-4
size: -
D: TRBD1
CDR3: CASSFRWDRDILAKNIQYF
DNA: TGTGCCAGCAGCTTTCGCTGGGACAGGGACATACTAGCCAAAAACATTCAGTACTTC

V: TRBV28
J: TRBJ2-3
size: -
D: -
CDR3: CASSTRQGLSDTQYF
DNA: TGTGCCAGCAGTACCAGACAGGGACTTAGTGATACGCAGTATTTT

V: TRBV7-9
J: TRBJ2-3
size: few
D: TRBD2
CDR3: CASTEWGLDTDTQYF
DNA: TGTGCCAGCACCGAGTGGGGACTAGACACAGATACGCAGTATTTT